This T cell receptor beta chain was documented in a study of CD8+CD57+ T cells in acquired aplastic anemia. As for the study in general: The DNA of sorted CD4+ and CD8+ cells averaged around 3 ug. Among healthy donors, CD4+ cells averaged roughly 9.9 million reads. Whole-study results and caveats: Between patients and controls, approximately 29 CD8+ CDR3 sequences were found in common.

Worth noting for this clonotype: Its antigen remains unidentified.

Genomic DNA, the template, was used for profiling of the TCR beta VDJ and CDR3. A single record per CDR3 protein comes from TCRdb applying MiXCR to the reads. This repertoire shows 80,000 or so distinct CDR3 sequences, over 35% found once; its top ten account for about 68%. The sequence derives from a human donor in good health, serving as a control. Sequencing was performed on sorted CD4+, CD8+, or CD8+CD57+ T cells (not recorded which) from PBMCs.

In DNA, the CDR3 is TGCGCCAGCAGCCAGAGGGTGGGCACTGAAGCTTTCTTT. Protein sequence: CASSQRVGTEAFF. J is TRBJ1-1 and V is TRBV4-3; D uncertain. Trimming took 3 bases from V and 4 from J, leaving 9 bases between them. This CDR3 region has 13 residues. CDR1 is LGHNA, CDR2 YSLEER, per germline.